The next 22 T cell receptor beta chains were all read from a single sample in a study of blood T cells in healthy people across ages. Alongside a J-beta primer mix, a sample-barcoded 5' primer served in a second PCR lasting 7 to 11 cycles. TCRdb passed the 5' RACE reads through MiXCR, listing each CDR3 protein once. The sample shows about 1.4 million distinct CDR3 sequences, roughly 59% of them seen only once. The sequencing input was blood. Receptor source: a man between 18 and 35 years old in good health.

The V gene is TRBV20-1, the J gene TRBJ2-7; 7 bases match TRBD1. Looked up from germline, CDR1 is DFQATT and CDR2 is SNEGSKA (reference sequence). The CDR3 runs to 15 residues. V was pared by 5 bases and J by 0 bases, with 10 bases of the junction left unmatched. CDR3 in amino acids: CSASPRDRDSYEQYF. The CDR3 DNA follows: TGCAGTGCTTCCCCGCGCGACAGGGACTCCTACGAGCAGTACTTC.

This chain uses TRBV28 with TRBJ2-7; D not certain. The CDR3 sequence is 15 residues long. Deletions cut 5 bases from V and 3 bases from J, with 17 bases between. Germline CDR1 is MDHEN and CDR2 is SYDVKM. This chain's CDR3 is CASSPSGTPRYEQYF. CDR3 DNA: TGTGCCAGCAGTCCGTCCGGAACCCCCCGCTACGAGCAGTACTTC.

This chain connects TRBV15 to TRBJ1-1; weak D call: TRBD1 (6 bases). V was clipped by 5 bases and J by 4 bases, with 17 bases between them. CDR1 LNHNV and CDR2 YYDKDF come from the germline V gene (reference sequence). CDR3 length equals 15 residues. The CDR3 nucleotides are TGTGCCACCAGCGTAATCGGGGGGCTCGGCACTGAAGCTTTCTTT. Translating gives CATSVIGGLGTEAFF.

This clonotype has more than one count but fewer than ten. V gene TRBV4-3 combines with J gene TRBJ2-7; possible D gene TRBD1, 5 bases. The CDR3 has 14 amino acids. V lost 0 bases and J lost 3, with 9 bases in between. Germline V lookup: CDR1 LGHNA, CDR2 YSLEER. The CDR3 protein is CASSQDSDNYEQYF. The CDR3 bases are TGCGCCAGCAGCCAAGATTCGGACAACTACGAGCAGTACTTC.

This clonotype appeared a few times. The chain employs TRBV4-1 and TRBJ2-3; no firm D call. The V gene lost 4 bases and the J gene lost 2 bases, with 16 bases spanning the gap. Germline-derived CDR1 and CDR2 are MGHRA and YSYEKL. This CDR3 contains 16 residues. The CDR3 reads CASSLTEVTLTDTQYF. CDR3 nucleotides: TGCGCCAGCAGCCTCACCGAGGTCACCCTCACAGATACGCAGTATTTT.

This rearrangement joins TRBV3-1 to TRBJ2-2; TRBD1 might be the D (6 bases). The CDR3 covers 13 residues. CDR1 is LGHDT, CDR2 YNNKEL, per germline (reference sequence). V dropped 8 bases and J dropped 4 bases, with 11 bases sitting between them. The CDR3 DNA is TGTGCCAGCCAGGACAGAGGCACCGGGGAGCTGTTTTTT. This gives the protein CASQDRGTGELFF.

The rearrangement joins TRBV29-1 to TRBJ2-1, with a possible D match to TRBD2 (6 bases). The CDR3 has 14 residues. The germline V and J ends were trimmed by 8 bases and 4 bases, with 18 bases remaining between them. CDR1 SQVTM and CDR2 ANQGSEA come from the germline V gene. CDR3 in amino acids: CSTAAGSSYNEQFF. The CDR3 nucleotides read TGCAGCACGGCCGCGGGGTCAAGTTACAATGAGCAGTTCTTC.

The rearrangement links TRBV4-1 to TRBJ2-1, with 10 positions matching TRBD1. J lost 5 bases, V lost 4 bases, and 5 bases had no gene match. This CDR3 region has 15 residues. Germline V gives CDR1 MGHRA, CDR2 YSYEKL. The CDR3, as DNA: TGCGCCAGCAGCCCCCGACAGGGGGCGAACAATGAGCAGTTCTTC. Translated: CASSPRQGANNEQFF.

This clonotype has at least ten counts. The V call is TRBV6-6, the J call TRBJ2-6; D perhaps matches TRBD1 (6 bases). Germline CDR1 MNHNY, CDR2 SVGAGI (reference sequence). This CDR3 contains 16 residues. Deletions cut 2 bases from V and 3 bases from J, with 11 bases between. CDR3 coding DNA: TGTGCCAGCAGTTACGGGGCAGGGGATGGGGCCAACGTCCTGACTTTC. This encodes CASSYGAGDGANVLTF.

This rearrangement joins TRBV14 to TRBJ2-3; 7 bases are a match to TRBD1. CDR1 and CDR2 from the germline V gene are SGHDN and FVKESK. V was pared by 3 bases and J by 1 base, with 4 bases of the junction left unmatched. This CDR3 contains 15 residues. CDR3 DNA: TGTGCCAGCAGCCATCTCGGACAGGGCACAGATACGCAGTATTTT. This gives the protein CASSHLGQGTDTQYF.

J is TRBJ1-1 and V is TRBV12-3 or TRBV12-4, with D possibly being TRBD1 (6 bases). The V end lost 5 bases, the J end lost 3 bases, and 16 bases lay between the germline ends. CDR3 length: 15 residues. CDR3 residues: CASSGSWGADTEAFF. The CDR3, as DNA: TGTGCCAGCAGTGGAAGCTGGGGGGCGGACACTGAAGCTTTCTTT.

This chain connects TRBV20-1 to TRBJ2-1; 10 bases are a match to TRBD2. With V trimmed by 6 bases and J by 10 bases, 15 bases remained unmatched. The CDR3 spans 15 residues. Germline V gives CDR1 DFQATT, CDR2 SNEGSKA (reference sequence). The CDR3 DNA sequence: TGCAGTGCCGGACCAGCGGGGGGGTCCTCCTACGAGCAGTTCTTC. Protein sequence: CSAGPAGGSSYEQFF.

The chain links TRBV10-3 to TRBJ2-7; the match to TRBD2 covers 7 bases. V lost 3 bases and J lost 2; bases outside the gene matches: 7. CDR3 size: 15 residues. Germline V lookup: CDR1 ENHRY, CDR2 SYGVKD. For the CDR3, the DNA is TGTGCCATCAGTGACCCCCTAGCGGCGACCTACGAGCAGTACTTC. This codes for CAISDPLAATYEQYF.

The chain employs TRBV4-3 and TRBJ2-1, with D hard to call. Germline V gene sequence: CDR1 LGHNA, CDR2 YSLEER. V lost 0 bases and J lost 7, with 10 bases in between. The CDR3 is 14 residues long. CDR3 region: CASSQEYRSNEQFF. In DNA form, the CDR3 reads TGCGCCAGCAGCCAAGAATACAGATCGAATGAGCAGTTCTTC.

This clonotype was seen a handful of times. V is TRBV25-1 and J is TRBJ2-1; D is undetermined. The germline gives CDR1 MGHDK, CDR2 SYGVNS. The CDR3 spans 13 residues. The ends were cut back, 3 bases at V and 5 bases at J, with 8 bases in the middle. The CDR3 loop reads CASSERPNNEQFF. Written as DNA, the CDR3 is TGTGCCAGCAGTGAGAGGCCCAACAATGAGCAGTTCTTC. The full variable domain, completed using reference TRBV25-1 and TRBJ2-1, is EADIYQTPRYLVIGTGKKITLECSQTMGHDKMYWYQQDPGMELHLIHYSYGVNSTEKGDLSSESTVSRIRTEHFPLTLESARPSHTSQYLCASSERPNNEQFFGPGTRLTVL.

The chain combines TRBV6-1 with TRBJ1-1; the D is unclear. This CDR3 is built from 12 residues. Deletions cut 7 bases from V and 4 bases from J, with 10 bases between. Looked up from germline, CDR1 is MNHNS and CDR2 is SASEGT. The CDR3 here is CASMYLGTEAFF. CDR3 in DNA: TGTGCCAGCATGTACTTGGGCACTGAAGCTTTCTTT.

The chain carries TRBV3-1 and TRBJ1-1; no clear D gene. The CDR3 has 13 residues. Trimming pared 1 base from V and 4 bases from J, leaving 7 bases between. Germline V CDR1 and CDR2: LGHDT, YNNKEL (reference sequence). The CDR3 DNA sequence: TGTGCCAGCAGCCAAGGGCTCACCACTGAAGCTTTCTTT. This translates into CASSQGLTTEAFF.

This sequence joins TRBV18 and TRBJ1-2, with D tentatively TRBD1 (5 bases). The germline gives CDR1 KGHSH, CDR2 LQKENI. V was pared by 6 bases and J by 3 bases, with 11 bases between. The CDR3 loop spans 13 amino acids. The DNA for the CDR3 is TGTGCCAGCTCTGACGGACAATACTATGGCTACACCTTC. Protein sequence: CASSDGQYYGYTF.

The V gene is TRBV10-3, the J gene TRBJ1-1; 10 nucleotides align to TRBD1. Germline V gene sequence: CDR1 ENHRY, CDR2 SYGVKD. This CDR3 region has 15 residues. V lost 6 bases to trimming and J lost 4 bases; unmatched junction nucleotides: 8. CDR3: CAISDPDRGSTEAFF. In nucleotides, the CDR3 is TGTGCCATCAGCGACCCGGACAGGGGGAGCACTGAAGCTTTCTTT.

V is TRBV2 and J is TRBJ2-1; the match to TRBD2 covers 9 bases. Per germline, CDR1 SNHLY and CDR2 FYNNEI. The CDR3 runs 14 residues. The trim removed 6 bases at V and 9 bases at J, leaving 9 bases unmatched. The chain's CDR3 is CASRESSGNGEQFF. In DNA form, the CDR3 reads TGTGCCAGCAGGGAATCTAGCGGGAATGGTGAGCAGTTCTTC.

DNA of the CDR3: TGCGCCAGCACTCCCATGTGGGGGCAAGAGACCCAGTACTTC. Translating gives CASTPMWGQETQYF. The genes are TRBV5-1 and TRBJ2-5; D tentatively fits TRBD1 or TRBD2 (5 bases each). This CDR3 spans 14 amino acids. V was clipped by 6 bases and J by 2 bases, with 14 bases between them. Germline V gene lookup returns CDR1 SGHRS and CDR2 YFSETQ.

This chain connects TRBV29-1 to TRBJ2-5; possible D gene TRBD1, 6 bases. Germline assignment: CDR1 SQVTM and CDR2 ANQGSEA. V was pared by 7 bases and J by 5 bases, with 17 bases between. The CDR3 is made up of 13 amino acids. CDR3 protein: CSGRDTLAETQYF. For the CDR3, the DNA is TGCAGCGGCCGGGACACTTTAGCCGAGACCCAGTACTTC.